Listed below are T cell receptor beta chains from one sample, sequenced in a study of shared clonotypes between healthy human individuals. Assay used: immunoSEQ multiplex PCR; TCRdb lists only in-frame clones, some missing. Seen here are approximately 720,000 clones, approximately 90% observed once, and the top ten hold 20% to 25%. Source material: naive CD8+ T cells sorted from blood. The receptors derive from a man under 40 in good health. Each CDR3 is given with its conserved first and last residue. Each record gives: J gene, D gene, V gene, clone size, CDR3 DNA, CDR3 protein. A D gene is named only where the DNA matches it firmly. The listing skips clone size in some rows; elsewhere it reads once, few, many or a size class.

>TRBJ2-5|TRBD2|TRBV11-2|-
TGTGCCAGCAGCCCCCGGGAGGGGGTCGAGACCCAGTACTTC
CASSPREGVETQYF
>TRBJ2-7|TRBD1|TRBV27|-
TGTGCCAGCAGTAACAGATGGGACAGGGGGTCCCACGAGCAGTACTTC
CASSNRWDRGSHEQYF
>TRBJ2-6|-|TRBV6-5|-
TGTGCCAGCAGTTACTCACTCTCTGGGGCCAACGTCCTGACTTTC
CASSYSLSGANVLTF
>TRBJ2-7|TRBD1|TRBV7-9|-
TGTGCCAGCAGCCAGAGAAGGACAGGGATGTACGAGCAGTACTTC
CASSQRRTGMYEQYF
>TRBJ2-7|-|TRBV5-6|-
TGTGCCAGCAGCCCCGGCAGTGGCGAGCAGTACTTC
CASSPGSGEQYF
>TRBJ2-5|TRBD2|TRBV2|-
TGTGCCAGCAGTGAATCACTAGCGGGAGCCCAAGAGACCCAGTACTTC
CASSESLAGAQETQYF
>TRBJ1-1|-|TRBV21-1|once
TGTGCCAGCAGCTCAGGGACCGCGAACACTGAAGCTTTCTTT
CASSSGTANTEAFF
>TRBJ2-3|-|TRBV7-7|-
TGTGCTAGCAGCTTAGCCAGACCCGAGACTAGTTCACCTACGCAGTATTTT
CASSLARPETSSPTQYF
>TRBJ1-2|-|TRBV29-1|-
TGCAGCGTTGAAGATCGGAAAGAGGGGGCTAACTATGGCTACACCTTC
CSVEDRKEGANYGYTF
>TRBJ1-4|-|TRBV27|-
TGTGCCAGCAGTTTATTGGGGGTGGATGAAAAACTGTTTTTT
CASSLLGVDEKLFF
>TRBJ1-2|TRBD1|TRBV10-1|-
TGCGCCAGCAGTGATGGGACAGGGGATGGCTACACCTTC
CASSDGTGDGYTF
>TRBJ2-7|TRBD2|TRBV27|-
TGTGCCAGCAGCTTAGCGGGAGGGACCTACGAGCAGTACTTC
CASSLAGGTYEQYF
>TRBJ1-4|TRBD1|TRBV28|-
TGTGCCAGCAGTTTCTACAGGGGCACTAATGAAAAACTGTTTTTT
CASSFYRGTNEKLFF
>TRBJ1-4|-|TRBV5-5|-
TGTGCCAGCAGAACCGGAGAAGCAACTAATGAAAAACTGTTTTTT
CASRTGEATNEKLFF
>TRBJ2-1|-|TRBV4-1|-
TGCGCCAGCAGCCATTTAGCGGAGGGGGATATTAACAATGAGCAGTTCTTC
CASSHLAEGDINNEQFF
>TRBJ2-2|-|TRBV27|-
TGTGCCTCGGGGAGGGGGTTTTCGACCGGGGAGCTGTTTTTT
CASGRGFSTGELFF
>TRBJ1-5|-|TRBV15|-
TGTGCCACCAGCAGAGATTTCGGCGGCCAGCCCCAGCATTTT
CATSRDFGGQPQHF
>TRBJ2-2|-|TRBV11-2|-
TGTGCCAGCAGAGGGAAACAGGGAAAGAACACCGGGGAGCTGTTTTTT
CASRGKQGKNTGELFF
>TRBJ1-5|-|TRBV5-6|-
TGTGCCAGCAGCTTGAGTACAGTCCGCAATCAGCCCCAGCATTTT
CASSLSTVRNQPQHF
>TRBJ2-3|-|TRBV5-1|-
TGCGCCAGCAGGTACGGCGCAAACGATAGAGATACGCAGTATTTT
CASRYGANDRDTQYF
>TRBJ2-1|TRBD2|TRBV6-4|-
TGTGCCAGCAGTGACGGGGCGGGAGGGCCTCCTGAGCAGTTCTTC
CASSDGAGGPPEQFF
>TRBJ2-2|TRBD2|TRBV14|-
TGTGCCAGCAGCCTTAGCGGGAGTACTGGGGAGCTGTTTTTT
CASSLSGSTGELFF
>TRBJ2-7|-|TRBV28|-
TGTGCCAGCAGTCCCCTGGGTTCCGGGGACTACGAGCAGTACTTC
CASSPLGSGDYEQYF
>TRBJ1-1|-|TRBV27|-
TGTGCCAGCAGTTATCAGGGATCAACTGAAGCTTTCTTT
CASSYQGSTEAFF
>TRBJ2-7|-|TRBV28|-
TGTGCCAGCAGTTTAGGGGTGTCCTACGAGCAGTACTTC
CASSLGVSYEQYF
>TRBJ2-7|TRBD2|TRBV5-1|-
TGCGCCAGCAGCTTGTGGGGCAGCGGGAGCTCCTACGAGCAGTACTTC
CASSLWGSGSSYEQYF
>TRBJ2-7|-|TRBV7-3|once
TGTGCCAGCAGCTTAGAGGGAGGACGCTACGAGCAGTACTTC
CASSLEGGRYEQYF
>TRBJ2-1|-|TRBV29-1|-
TGCAGCGTTGAGGGACTCCGCAATGAGCAGTTCTTC
CSVEGLRNEQFF
>TRBJ2-1|TRBD2|TRBV29-1|-
TGCAGCGTTGAAGAGGGACTAGCGGCCGATGAGCAGTTCTTC
CSVEEGLAADEQFF
>TRBJ2-5|-|TRBV7-9|-
TGTGCCAGCAGCCCGCACTCAACCCGAGAGACCCAGTACTTC
CASSPHSTRETQYF
>TRBJ1-5|-|TRBV4-1|-
TGCGCCAGCAGCCAGGGGGGTAGCAATCAGCCCCAGCATTTT
CASSQGGSNQPQHF
>TRBJ1-2|-|TRBV30|-
TGTGCCTGGAGTGGGATCTATGGCTACACCTTC
CAWSGIYGYTF
>TRBJ2-7|-|TRBV18|-
TGTGCCAGCTTTAAAGACGGAACCTACGAGCAGTACTTC
CASFKDGTYEQYF
>TRBJ2-1|-|TRBV4-3|-
TGCGCCAGCAGCCAAGTTCTGGGGACGCTCTACAATGAGCAGTTCTTC
CASSQVLGTLYNEQFF
>TRBJ2-7|TRBD1|TRBV4-1|-
TGCGCCAGCAGCCAGGAACCGGGACAGGGGGTTGAGCAGTACTTC
CASSQEPGQGVEQYF
>TRBJ2-7|TRBD2|TRBV19|-
TGTGCCAGTAGTCCACTCGGGACTAGCGGAGTTTACGAGCAGTACTTC
CASSPLGTSGVYEQYF
>TRBJ2-1|-|TRBV27|-
TGTGCCAGCAGTTACCAAGCCCCGGTAGCCCAAGGGGAGCGCCAGTGGTCCTACAATGAGCAGTTCTTC
CASSYQAPVAQGERQWSYNEQFF
>TRBJ2-2|TRBD2|TRBV6-1|few
TGTGCCAGCAGACCTCCTGGACTAGTTCCCGGGGAGCTGTTTTTT
CASRPPGLVPGELFF
>TRBJ2-6|-|TRBV7-5|-
TGTGCCAGAAAAAAAGTGAGTAGACAAAGTCGGGCCAACGTCCTGACTTTC
CARKKVSRQSRANVLTF
>TRBJ2-1|-|TRBV15|-
TGTGCCACCAGCACTGATTTTTTTCTCGACAATGAGCAGTTCTTC
CATSTDFFLDNEQFF
>TRBJ2-3|TRBD2|TRBV4-1|-
TGCGCCAGCAGCCTAAGCGGGAGGGGCACAGATACGCAGTATTTT
CASSLSGRGTDTQYF
>TRBJ2-7|TRBD1|TRBV4-3|-
TGCGCCAGCAGCCAAGATGCAGGGGGCTACGACGAGCAGTACTTC
CASSQDAGGYDEQYF
>TRBJ2-7|TRBD1|TRBV10-3|-
TGTGCCATCAGGGGGACAGGCTCATCTTACGAGCAGTACTTC
CAIRGTGSSYEQYF
>TRBJ2-1|-|TRBV5-4|-
TGTGCCAGCAGGTTAGGGGGGGGGCGAGGGGAGCAGTTCTTC
CASRLGGGRGEQFF
>TRBJ1-5|-|TRBV6-1|-
TGTGCCAGCGGGAAAAATAGCAATCAGCCCCAGCATTTT
CASGKNSNQPQHF
>TRBJ2-7|-|TRBV11-2|-
TGTGCCAGCAGCTTTCCGGGACAAGCCTACGAGCAGTACTTC
CASSFPGQAYEQYF
>TRBJ1-5|-|TRBV6-5|-
TGTGCCAGCAGTTTGTCCGGGACACATCAGCCCCAGCATTTT
CASSLSGTHQPQHF
>TRBJ2-1|-|TRBV11-2|-
TGTGCCAGCAGCCCGACACCCAATGAGCAGTTCTTC
CASSPTPNEQFF
>TRBJ2-1|-|TRBV6-5|-
TGTGCCAGCAGGCGTCTGGGGGGCCTAGAGCAGTTCTTC
CASRRLGGLEQFF
>TRBJ2-7|-|TRBV21-1|-
TGTGCCAGCAGCAAAGCCCACAATTTACAGGGGGCGCAGACCTACGAGCAGTACTTC
CASSKAHNLQGAQTYEQYF
>TRBJ1-2|TRBD1|TRBV7-9|-
TGTGCCAGCAGCGACCCGGGACAGGGCAACTATGGCTACACCTTC
CASSDPGQGNYGYTF
>TRBJ2-3|-|TRBV27|once
TGTGCCAGCAGTTTATATCCTAGCACAGATACGCAGTATTTT
CASSLYPSTDTQYF
>TRBJ2-3|TRBD2|TRBV4-1|many
TGCGCCAGCAGCGAGAGACTAGCGGGAGTCTCGGATACGCAGTATTTT
CASSERLAGVSDTQYF
>TRBJ2-7|TRBD2|TRBV4-1|-
TGCGCCAGCAGCCAAGCCACAGGACTAGCGGGAGGCTACGAGCAGTACTTC
CASSQATGLAGGYEQYF
>TRBJ1-1|-|TRBV28|once
TGTGCCAGCGGCGGGACTCCGAACACTGAAGCTTTCTTT
CASGGTPNTEAFF
>TRBJ2-7|-|TRBV27|-
TGTGCCAGCAGTTTGGGTCGCAGAACCTACGAGCAGTACTTC
CASSLGRRTYEQYF
>TRBJ2-2|-|TRBV7-3|-
TGTGCCAGCAGCTCCTGGAACACCGGGGAGCTGTTTTTT
CASSSWNTGELFF